This is a list of T cell receptor beta chains from one sample in a study of CD8 T cells in ankylosing spondylitis. In TCRdb, the 5' RACE reads were re-called with MiXCR into one record per CDR3 protein. The sample has 150,000 to 200,000 distinct CDR3 sequences; 10% to 15% are singletons. The specimen sequenced was blood, either unsorted or a sorted T cell fraction (not recorded which). Receptor source: a female donor with ankylosing spondylitis or in good health (not recorded which). CDR3s include the opening cysteine and the closing phenylalanine or tryptophan. The D gene is left open where the match is weak. Where a row states a size, it is once, few, many or the class of an expanded clone; other rows omit it.

j_call v_call clone_size d_call cdr3_nt cdr3_aa
TRBJ2-1 TRBV6-2/TRBV6-3 many - TGTGCCAGCAGTTACAGGGACATAACGAGGGAGCAGTTCTTC CASSYRDITREQFF
TRBJ2-3 TRBV24-1 many - TGTGCCACCAGTGATCCCGATTCCCAGGGCCTGCCCACAGATACGCAGTATTTT CATSDPDSQGLPTDTQYF
TRBJ2-2 TRBV20-1 many - TGCAGTGCTACGCCCGGGTCCGTTAACACCGGGGAGCTGTTTTTT CSATPGSVNTGELFF
TRBJ1-2 TRBV6-2/TRBV6-3 - TRBD1 TGTGCCAGCACCCCGACAGGGGGCTATTATGGCTACACCTTC CASTPTGGYYGYTF
TRBJ2-7 TRBV18 - - TGTGCCAGCTCACCGGCCCGAGGGCAGTACTTC CASSPARGQYF
TRBJ2-1 TRBV13 - TRBD2 TGTGCCAGCAGCTTAGCCTCTAGCGGGAGGAGATACAATGAGCAGTTCTTC CASSLASSGRRYNEQFF
TRBJ2-1 TRBV5-1 - - TGCGCCAGCAGCCCGCTCTATGATCCGGGGAATGAGCAGTTCTTC CASSPLYDPGNEQFF
TRBJ1-1 TRBV12-3/TRBV12-4 few - TGTGCCTCCACAGCGGTTTCAGGCACTGAAGCTTTCTTT CASTAVSGTEAFF
TRBJ1-1 TRBV5-5 many - TGTGCCAGCAGCTTCGATGCACCCGGCACTGAAGCTTTCTTT CASSFDAPGTEAFF
TRBJ2-1 TRBV6-2/TRBV6-3 - - TGTGCCAGCAGTTACTCGAATTCTGCACAGCTAAACAATGAGCAGTTCTTC CASSYSNSAQLNNEQFF
TRBJ2-7 TRBV10-3 few TRBD1 TGTGCCACCACCCGACAGGGCTTCTCCTACGAGAGGAACTTC CATTRQGFSYERNF
TRBJ2-7 TRBV10-3 few - TGTGCCATCAGCCCCGGGACGAACAACTACGAGCAGTACTTC CAISPGTNNYEQYF
TRBJ2-1 TRBV7-6 many TRBD2 TGTGCCAGCAGCCTGTTCACTAGCGGGAGCTCCAATGAGCAGTTCTTC CASSLFTSGSSNEQFF
TRBJ1-5 TRBV27 many - TGTGCCAGCAGAAAAACAGGGTCCATTAGCAATCAGCCCCAGCATTTT CASRKTGSISNQPQHF
TRBJ2-2 TRBV12-3/TRBV12-4 few TRBD2 TGTGCCAGCACTGGGGCTAGCGGGAGGAACACCGGGGAGCTGTTTTTT CASTGASGRNTGELFF
TRBJ2-6 TRBV15 few - TGTGCCACCAGCAGCCCTCCCGCTGGGGCCAACGTCCTGACTTTC CATSSPPAGANVLTF
TRBJ2-1 TRBV9 many TRBD2 TGTGCCAGCAGCGTAGCGTCGGGACTAGCGGGAGGAATGGGTTCTGATGAGCAGTTCTTC CASSVASGLAGGMGSDEQFF
TRBJ2-1 TRBV7-2 many TRBD1 TGTGCCAGCAGCTTAGAGGGGACAGGACACAATGAGCAGTTCTTC CASSLEGTGHNEQFF
TRBJ1-2 TRBV28 many - TGTGCCATCCGATCGACAGATTACTATGGCTACACCTTC CAIRSTDYYGYTF
TRBJ2-7 TRBV5-1 many TRBD1 TGCGCCAGCAGCGGACAGGTCGCCTACGAGCAGTACTTC CASSGQVAYEQYF
TRBJ2-5 TRBV5-1 many TRBD2 TGCGCCAGCAGCCCAATGACTAGCGGCCGCCAAGAGACCCAGTACTTC CASSPMTSGRQETQYF
TRBJ1-6 TRBV7-2 many TRBD1 TGTGCCAGCAGCTCCTCACAGGGGACTAATTCACCCCTCCACTTT CASSSSQGTNSPLHF
TRBJ1-1 TRBV12-3/TRBV12-4 many - TGTGCCAGCACGTGGCGGGATGAAGCTTTCTTT CASTWRDEAFF
TRBJ2-1 TRBV18 - TRBD2 TGTGCCAGCTCTTCGGGTTTGCGGGAGGTAGGTCTCAATGAGCAGTTCTTC CASSSGLREVGLNEQFF
TRBJ2-7 TRBV9 many - TGTGCCAGCAGCGTCGATGAAGGAATCGCCTACGAGCAGTACTTC CASSVDEGIAYEQYF
TRBJ1-5 TRBV12-3/TRBV12-4 - - TGTGTCAGCAGTTTTGACAGCCGTCAGCCCCAGCATTTT CVSSFDSRQPQHF
TRBJ1-5 TRBV6-2/TRBV6-3 - TRBD1 TGTGCCAGCAGTCGACCTCCGGGCCACGGGACAGGCGAGCTTTATAGCAATCAGCCCCAGCATTTT CASSRPPGHGTGELYSNQPQHF
TRBJ2-1 TRBV5-1 many TRBD1 TGCGCCAGCAGCTCTGGACAGGGTGGAACTTCTGAGCAGTTCTTC CASSSGQGGTSEQFF
TRBJ2-3 TRBV10-3 many TRBD2 TGTGCCATCAGTGACCCTACCCCACAGCGGGGGGCTGGAGATACGCAGTATTTT CAISDPTPQRGAGDTQYF
TRBJ2-3 TRBV20-1 - - TGCAGTGCTAGGTACACAGATACGCAGTATTTT CSARYTDTQYF
TRBJ1-1 TRBV12-3/TRBV12-4 many - TGTGCCAGCAGACCAACAGTGAACACTGAAGCTTTCTTT CASRPTVNTEAFF
TRBJ2-7 TRBV19 - - TGTGCCAGTAGTCGGATGAGCTCCTACGAGCAGTACTTC CASSRMSSYEQYF
TRBJ2-1 TRBV7-2 - - TGTGCCAGCAGCCCGGAATCGGGGAGACGATCCTACAATGAGCAGTTCTTC CASSPESGRRSYNEQFF
TRBJ2-1 TRBV18 - - TGTGCCAGCTCACCCCCCGGTCAGGGGGGCAATGAGCAGTTCTTC CASSPPGQGGNEQFF
TRBJ1-2 TRBV5-5 - TRBD1 TGTGCCAGCAGCTTGACAGGGGGGCAAACCTATGGCTACACCTTC CASSLTGGQTYGYTF
TRBJ2-5 TRBV20-1 - TRBD1 TGCAGTGGACAGGGCAAAGAGACCCAGTACTTC CSGQGKETQYF
TRBJ1-2 TRBV24-1 many - TGTGCCACCAGCGACCGATTTGATGGCTACACCTTC CATSDRFDGYTF
TRBJ2-3 TRBV7-2 - - TGTGCCAGCAGCTTAGCGTCGCGGGATACGCAGTATTTT CASSLASRDTQYF
TRBJ1-1 TRBV29-1 many TRBD1 TGCAGCGTGGTCAGGGACAGCATAGAAGCTTTCTTT CSVVRDSIEAFF
TRBJ2-2 TRBV7-2 many TRBD2 TGTGCCAGCACAGGGACTAGCTCCACCGGGGAGCTGTTTTTT CASTGTSSTGELFF
TRBJ1-5 TRBV7-9 - - TGTGCCAGCAGCGCTGGGGGAGCGCAGCAGCCCCAGCATTTT CASSAGGAQQPQHF
TRBJ2-7 TRBV27 many TRBD2 TGTGCCAGCCGTGTAGCGGGAGGTCCCTACGAGCAGTACTTC CASRVAGGPYEQYF
TRBJ2-1 TRBV10-3 - - TGTGCCATCAGTGCGGGGTCGGCCAATGAGCAGTTCTTC CAISAGSANEQFF
TRBJ2-7 TRBV7-3 few TRBD2 TGTGCCAGCAGCTCGTCCCGACCGGGACTAGCGGGAGACGAGCAGTACTTC CASSSSRPGLAGDEQYF
TRBJ2-1 TRBV5-1 many - TGCGCCAGCAGCTTGGCACCCTCTCTGGTTTACAATGAGCAGTTCTTC CASSLAPSLVYNEQFF
TRBJ1-6 TRBV25-1 many - TGTGCCAGCTCAGCCGAAGGGGTGCACAATTCACCCCTCCACTTT CASSAEGVHNSPLHF
TRBJ2-1 TRBV7-2 few TRBD2 TGTGCCAGCAGCCTAGCGGTAAGTTCCCCTCGGGAGCAGTTCTTC CASSLAVSSPREQFF
TRBJ2-3 TRBV10-3 many - TGTGCCATCAGCTGGGACTCGGGAACAGATACGCAGTATTTT CAISWDSGTDTQYF
TRBJ2-1 TRBV5-6 many TRBD2 TGTGCCAGCAGCGTCTATAGCGGGAGGGCCACCGGGGATGAGCAGTTCTTC CASSVYSGRATGDEQFF